The entry below describes one T cell receptor beta chain. The clone's antigen remains unknown. No clone much larger than this one lies a single base away; base qualities are absent. The sample comes from a study of cytomegalovirus exposure and HLA in healthy donors (dated by TCRdb to the late 2010s). Regarding the research as a whole: An earlier analysis of roughly 610 of the donors reported approximately 300 Gb of sequence data and around 110 million unique TCR beta sequences obtained from about 170 million T cells. An earlier analysis of around 580 of the donors used high-throughput TCR beta sequencing to judge whether each TCR beta V gene segment behaved as functional or pseudogenic. High-throughput TCR immunosequencing, statistical association of individual TCRs with disease status, and machine learning were combined to predict cytomegalovirus infection status. The number of typed donors differed by locus: about 629-630 for A, B, C, DRB1 and DQB1; approximately 520 for DQA1; approximately 610 for DPA1; and about 450 for DPB1. The study aimed to test whether signatures of past pathogen exposure could be identified by cataloging public T cell receptors. In a later analysis, previously published TCR beta repertoires from 550 to 700 donors were re-analyzed and high-resolution HLA genotyping was added so that TCR occurrence patterns could be studied. All discovery cohort repertoires had been generated on a single sequencing platform. Of the approximately 400 genotyped donors, 80% to 90% were placed in the genetic ancestry cluster associated with self-reported Caucasian donors. A later genetic analysis used genome-wide SNP genotypes for 398 of the 666 donors, treating that subset as a discovery cohort. Both class I and class II loci were covered by HLA typing, at four-digit resolution. An early release covering around 630 HLA-typed donors comprised about 300 gigabases of sequencing data and around 80 million unique TCR sequences. Because of strong linkage in the cohort, five DR-DQ haplotypes were treated as single units for association and clustering. Donor age, sex, ethnicity and CMV serostatus were collected together with the repertoire data. Among about 390 genotyped donors of the cohort, an average of roughly 240,000 unique TCR beta nucleotide sequences were sequenced per donor, 15% to 20% of them non-productive. In addition to the first cohort of 666 subjects, a separate validation cohort of 120 different subjects was used. The T cell repertoires of about 700 subjects were profiled by immunosequencing and related to cytomegalovirus serostatus. Rather than using new phenotypic data, the later analysis identified candidate immune exposures from TCR beta sequences and from how often those sequences occurred across donors. Here is what the overall study found, with its caveats: A later analysis found that most CMV-associated TCR beta chains appeared HLA-restricted, with HLA associations seemingly driven largely by CMV exposure. Three of the identified cytomegalovirus-associated TCR beta chains were confirmed in vitro to be specific for cytomegalovirus antigens. V-gene and J-gene trimming of TCR beta chains was associated with a missense DCLRE1C variant in a later genetic analysis, and the association was replicated in an independent cohort. The presence/absence analyses assumed that sequencing depth was roughly uniform across donors, and that assumption may not be true. A later analysis found that HLA-associated TCR beta chains were more clonally expanded and had lower generation probabilities than equally common non-associated chains. At a false discovery rate of 0.05, a later analysis linked around 17,000 TCR beta sequences to specific HLA alleles. A further reported finding was that TCR beta sequences accurately predicted the HLA-A and HLA-B alleles for most subjects in the first cohort. In a later analysis, several top co-occurrence clusters were reported to appear linked to parvovirus B19, influenza, CMV and Epstein-Barr virus. Because the 87-base-pair reads could not distinguish some IMGT-functional V segments, including TRBV6-2 and TRBV6-3, those segments were excluded. Immune exposure information for the cohort was limited to CMV serostatus. Cytomegalovirus status was reported to be diagnosed by the classifier with high specificity and sensitivity in both the original and validation cohorts. A later genetic analysis reported fewer N-insertions in productive TCRs among donors in an Asian-associated ancestry cluster than the roughly 700-donor mean. According to a later analysis, TCR association rates differed among HLA loci, with DRB1 alleles showing the most associated TCRs and HLA-C alleles showing the fewest. Across donors, most TCR sequences were observed very rarely, whereas some public TCRs were present in many individuals. An earlier analysis of approximately 540 of the donors showed that most TCR beta V segments appeared in productive rearrangements either about 87% or about 30% of the time, which broadly matched IMGT annotations. When HLA alleles, especially DR and DQ, strongly co-occurred, attributing TCR associations to individual alleles was difficult. The sequencing pipeline was judged likely to have produced a cluster of highly shared sequence variants as a technical artifact. A total of 150 to 200 TCR beta chains were listed by the study as associated with cytomegalovirus. Linkage disequilibrium might explain the correlated functional status among segregating V segments, but an unknown experimental factor could not be ruled out. Because counts were too low, seventeen rarely observed V segments, including chromosome 9 orphons, were excluded from the earlier analysis of several hundred of the donors. This cohort had only TCR beta chains sequenced, and the lack of alpha or paired-chain data limited which features could be detected. According to the authors, the approach could potentially be generalized to other disease states and immunological phenotypes. Because some donors lacked HLA typing at each locus, the association tests relied only on the typed subset.

To prepare the library, the immunoSEQ multiplex PCR assay was applied. The multiplex PCR relied on a mix of 60 forward primers for TCR Vbeta segments and 13 reverse primers for TCR Jbeta segments. The CDR3 region of rearranged TCR beta genes was amplified from genomic DNA with a multiplex PCR assay. Amplified TCR beta libraries were sequenced as 87-base-pair reads on the Illumina HiSeq System. On the study's bioinformatics: Across the 600 to 700 repertoires, a later analysis counted some 81 million unique TCR beta chains, approximately 10 million of which were shared by at least two donors. Raw reads were error-corrected and collapsed into unique sequences with a nearest-neighbor algorithm that merged closely related sequences to remove PCR and sequencing errors. CDR3 sequences were aligned to IMGT reference sequences to assign V, D and J gene segments. For a sequence to be retained, a match of at least six nucleotides was required to both a V gene segment and a J gene segment. Rearrangements were called productive when the CDR3 lacked stop codons and stayed in frame with V and J; all others were non-productive. Following IMGT convention, CDR3 was defined as the stretch from the second conserved V-encoded cysteine to the conserved J-encoded phenylalanine. The earlier analysis of some 580 of the donors excluded any sequence lacking an unambiguous match to a single V gene segment. An earlier analysis of a few hundred of the donors called V segments functional above 56.7% productive rearrangements and segregating when the between-donor standard deviation exceeded 5%. To diagnose cytomegalovirus status from the catalog of TCR beta chain sequences, a statistical classification framework was built. In a later analysis, TCR nucleotide sequences were compared against IMGT/GENE-DB human TR gene sequences so that V and J genes could be assigned. The TCRdist pipeline was used in a later analysis to assign CDR3 sequences and most-parsimonious VDJ recombination scenarios. In a later analysis, each TCR beta chain was defined by its CDR3 amino acid sequence together with its V-gene family, and reads without a unique V-gene family were excluded. In a later analysis, fewer than 650 highly shared, low-generation-probability nucleotide sequences were removed to address suspected cross-contamination and a sequencing artifact. In a later analysis, a clonal expansion index was calculated for each public chain from normalized within-repertoire ranks of inferred template counts. Generation probabilities in a later analysis came from a VDJ recombination model fitted to out-of-frame rearrangements, and those results were checked against IGoR. In a later analysis, hypergeometric tests were used to score TCR-TCR, TCR-HLA and TCR-CMV co-occurrence, with a repertoire-size bias correction applied to TCR pairs. In a later analysis, false discovery rates were estimated by permuting HLA or CMV assignments 20 times. A later analysis grouped co-occurring TCRs with DBSCAN, adding TCRdist sequence similarity when clustering within HLA-allele-positive subsets. For co-occurrence clustering, repertoires with fewer than 30,000 or more than 120,000 public chains were excluded, along with 5 or 6 repertoires with anomalous nucleotide sharing. The table comes from immuneACCESS by way of TCRdb, which keeps in-frame sequences with V and J called. Part of the clones is missing from these tables; in studies checked, under half for an unresolved V gene and the rest for unknown reasons. V and J calls and clone size follow that table, whereas D and trimming were derived from the DNA. The sample has 72,000 or so clones on record, 70% to 80% of them singletons. The top ten constitute 7.8% of the sample.

The cohort consisted of more than 650 healthy bone marrow donors. Cohort members were all nominally healthy when sampled, although unrecorded immune exposures were likely present. The donor tested CMV seropositive, placing the donor among the roughly 300 seropositive members of the cohort. Every donor gave a peripheral blood sample, and the peripheral blood mononuclear cells from that sample were used for TCR beta sequencing. The Qiagen DNeasy Blood Extraction Kit was used to extract genomic DNA from the blood cell samples. From its cysteine to its phenylalanine, the CDR3 spans 14 amino acids. Only the CDR3 region is kept as DNA, spanning 42 bases read in frame from base 1. V is clipped by 4 bases and J by 4 bases, and the sequence between their germline boundaries is 11 bases long. Via the germline V gene, CDR1 is SGHTS and CDR2 YDEGEE.

The receptor was isolated from a man between 18 and 29 years old in good health and CMV-seropositive. Recombination joined TRBV5-8 with TRBJ2-2, and the D gene may be TRBD1, 5 bases matching. Sequencing input: PBMCs. The bases are TGTGCCAGCAGCCTTGGACAAGCCACCGGGGAGCTGTTTTTT. This is translated as CASSLGQATGELFF.